A single sample is the source of the 24 T cell receptor beta chains below, sequenced in a study of Graves' ophthalmopathy and Graves' hyperthyroidism (dated by TCRdb to 2016 to 2019). Sequencing used an Illumina HiSeq 2000. TCR beta CDR3 regions were amplified from RNA transcripts for repertoire sequencing. The first round was an RT-PCR using HTBI primers with the Qiagen OneStep RT-PCR kit, and this first round was followed by a second-round multiplex PCR, then size selection and purification. TCRdb's own reprocessing of the public reads used fastp at Q25 and MiXCR and kept productive beta chains. Rows are combined by CDR3 protein, so each entry shows the most common genes and DNA. In this sample the table shows some 1.1 million distinct CDR3 sequences, roughly two fifths of which occur a single time. Around 10% of the sample goes to the ten largest clones. The sequencing input was peripheral blood or thyroid tissue (not recorded which). The receptor set was obtained from an adult man with Graves' hyperthyroidism.

This clonotype was seen many times. This rearrangement joins TRBV7-9 to TRBJ2-7, with 9 bases lining up with TRBD1. Losses at the gene ends were 5 bases for V and 5 bases for J; bases not matched to a gene: 7. Germline lookup yields CDR1 SEHNR and CDR2 FQNEAQ (reference sequence). The CDR3 runs to 14 residues. CDR3 in DNA: TGTGCCAGCAGCCTAATGGGACAGGGAAACGAGCAGTACTTC. The encoded protein is CASSLMGQGNEQYF.

V gene TRBV7-8 combines with J gene TRBJ1-1; TRBD1 aligns across 8 bases. Germline V gene sequence: CDR1 SGHVS, CDR2 FQNEAQ. Trimming took 6 bases from V and 11 from J; bases not matched to a gene: 5. CDR3 size: 11 residues. CDR3 sequence (DNA): TGTGCCAGCAGGTCTGGGGACAGGGCTTTCTTT. Its protein product is CASRSGDRAFF.

The rearrangement uses TRBV27 and TRBJ1-4; 10 bases are a match to TRBD1. V shed 5 bases and J 7 bases; nucleotides not matched to a gene: 1. CDR3 size: 13 residues. CDR1 is MNHEY and CDR2 is SMNVEV in the germline V gene (reference sequence). Here the CDR3 DNA reads TGTGCCAGCAGTGACAGGGGGCCTGAAAAACTGTTTTTT. Protein sequence: CASSDRGPEKLFF.

The chain is built from TRBV12-3 or TRBV12-4 and TRBJ1-2; D perhaps matches TRBD1 (6 bases). The V and J ends lost 4 bases and 4 bases respectively, with 16 bases between them. The CDR3 is 15 amino acids. CDR3 protein: CASSSQGAGVYGYTF. As DNA, the CDR3 is TGTGCCAGCAGTTCCCAAGGGGCAGGGGTCTATGGCTACACCTTC.

This clonotype has a count of ten or more. The chain employs TRBV5-1 and TRBJ2-5, with D perhaps given as TRBD1 or TRBD2 (6 bases each). Germline loops: CDR1 SGHRS, CDR2 YFSETQ. This CDR3 has 15 amino acids. V lost 0 bases, J lost 5 bases, and 14 bases lay in between. The chain's CDR3 is CASSLGLGTWETQYF. DNA of the CDR3: TGCGCCAGCAGCTTGGGACTAGGGACATGGGAGACCCAGTACTTC.

This clonotype was picked up many times. The chain has TRBV7-2 and TRBJ2-7, with 11 bases fitting TRBD2. CDR3 length equals 18 residues. The V and J ends lost 4 bases and 3 bases, in that order; junction bases with no gene match: 14. Germline CDR1 is SGHTA and CDR2 is FQGNSA. The CDR3 DNA reads TGTGCCAGCAGCTCAACCTCCGGGACTAGCGGAACCCGCTACGAGCAGTACTTC. Protein: CASSSTSGTSGTRYEQYF.

This clonotype was detected a few times. The V and J genes are TRBV20-1 and TRBJ1-6; a weak D match, TRBD1 (5 bases). V was shortened by 2 bases and J by 0 bases, with 17 bases between the two germline ends. The CDR3 has 18 residues. CDR1 and CDR2 (germline): DFQATT, SNEGSKA (reference sequence). This CDR3 is CSARPPGLPPSYNSPLHF. The CDR3 region has the DNA TGCAGTGCTAGACCCCCAGGGTTACCCCCCTCCTATAATTCACCCCTCCACTTT.

The chain joins TRBV25-1 to TRBJ2-5, with TRBD2 matching over 7 bases. The J call may be faulty, since TRBJ2-1 better matches the DNA end. CDR1 and CDR2 from the germline V gene are MGHDK and SYGVNS. This CDR3 region has 15 residues. CDR3 nucleotide sequence: TGTGCCAGCAGTGATGTAGCGGGTGTAGACAATGAGCAGTTCTTC. It translates to CASSDVAGVDNEQFF.

The rearrangement joins TRBV15 to TRBJ2-5, with a weak D call TRBD1 (5 bases). Looked up from germline, CDR1 is LNHNV and CDR2 is YYDKDF (reference sequence). The CDR3 consists of 16 residues. Trimming cost V 0 bases and J 5 bases, with 16 bases left between them. The CDR3 DNA reads TGTGCCACCAGCAGAGACAGGGCAGGGTATGGGGAGACCCAGTACTTC. Translated, it gives CATSRDRAGYGETQYF. The whole variable domain, filled in from reference TRBV15 and TRBJ2-5, reads DAMVIQNPRYQVTQFGKPVTLSCSQTLNHNVMYWYQQKSSQAPKLLFHYYDKDFNNEADTPDNFQSRRPNTSFCFLDIRSPGLGDTAMYLCATSRDRAGYGETQYFGPGTRLLVL.

This chain joins TRBV29-1 and TRBJ2-7; D is uncertain. This CDR3 comprises 13 residues. Trimming took 4 bases from V and 2 from J, leaving 12 bases between them. CDR1 is SQVTM, CDR2 ANQGSEA, per germline. The chain's CDR3 is CSVVWGNPYEQYF. The CDR3 nucleotides read TGCAGCGTTGTCTGGGGAAATCCCTACGAGCAGTACTTC.

The CDR3 protein is CSARIPRQGAYEQYF. CDR3 nucleotide sequence: TGCAGTGCTAGAATCCCGAGACAGGGGGCCTACGAGCAGTACTTC. J is TRBJ2-7 and V is TRBV20-1; 9 bases fit TRBD1. From germline, CDR1 is DFQATT and CDR2 SNEGSKA (reference sequence). CDR3 size: 15 residues. Trimming took 2 bases from V and 2 from J; bases not matched to a gene: 7.

Only a few counts were recorded for this clonotype. The V call is TRBV27, the J call TRBJ1-1, with 7 bases matching TRBD1. The ends lost 6 bases at V and 0 bases at J; junction bases unmatched: 7. Germline V CDR1 and CDR2: MNHEY, SMNVEV (reference sequence). This CDR3 has 15 amino acids. Here the CDR3 reads CASSKWGQMNTEAFF. The CDR3 region has the DNA TGTGCCAGCAGCAAGTGGGGACAGATGAACACTGAAGCTTTCTTT.

V gene TRBV12-3 or TRBV12-4 combines with J gene TRBJ1-4; tentative D call: TRBD1 (5 bases). The CDR3 is 15 amino acids. V was shortened by 7 bases and J by 7 bases, with 19 bases between the two germline ends. CDR3 DNA sequence: TGTGCCAGCAAGACTCAGGGTCGGGCGGGTGAAAAACTGTTTTTT. Translation: CASKTQGRAGEKLFF.

In its sample, this clonotype was seen a few times. This chain connects TRBV4-1 to TRBJ1-3; possible D gene TRBD1, 6 bases. This CDR3 region has 14 residues. The V end was cut by 4 bases, the J end by 3 bases, with 10 bases between. The V gene's germline CDR1 is MGHRA and CDR2 YSYEKL. As DNA, the CDR3 is TGCGCCAGCAGCCCAGGGGCCTTTGGAAACACCATATATTTT. Translated: CASSPGAFGNTIYF.

The chain couples TRBV7-9 to TRBJ2-5; D remains unclear. Germline V gene data show CDR1 as SEHNR and CDR2 as FQNEAQ (reference sequence). The CDR3 totals 19 residues. Between the trimmed V and J ends, which lost 2 bases and 2 bases, there was a span of 24 bases. The CDR3 is CASSLKVVLAREKQETQYF. The CDR3 bases are TGTGCCAGCAGCTTAAAGGTGGTTCTGGCCAGAGAAAAGCAAGAGACCCAGTACTTC.

In its sample, this clonotype was seen a few times. This chain joins TRBV6-5 and TRBJ1-2; possible D gene TRBD1, 5 bases. The germline V and J ends were trimmed by 4 bases and 8 bases, with 29 bases remaining between them. CDR3 length: 18 amino acids. From germline, CDR1 is MNHEY and CDR2 SVGAGI. CDR3 DNA: TGTGCCAGCAGTTTTGATTATCCCGGGACCCAGTTTCTTTCGGGCTACACCTTC. This translates into CASSFDYPGTQFLSGYTF.

This rearrangement joins TRBV12-3 or TRBV12-4 to TRBJ2-5, with 8 bases aligning to TRBD2. V gave up 6 bases and J gave up 4 bases; unmatched junction bases: 7. The CDR3 is made up of 14 amino acids. The CDR3 nucleotides are TGTGCCAGCAGCCACCCGGGGGGGGCAGAGACCCAGTACTTC. The encoded protein is CASSHPGGAETQYF.

In the case of this clonotype: A read error may explain this, as a much larger clone is one base away. This rearrangement joins TRBV7-8 to TRBJ1-5; 7 bases match TRBD1. This CDR3 contains 18 residues. Germline CDR1 and CDR2: SGHVS and FQNEAQ. With 4 bases clipped from V and 0 bases from J, the junction kept 12 bases outside the gene matches. In nucleotides, the CDR3 is TGTGCCAGCAGCTCGACAGGGTCATGGGACTATAGCAATCAGCCCCAGCATTTT. This codes for CASSSTGSWDYSNQPQHF.

This clonotype has a handful of counts. V usage is TRBV2 and J usage is TRBJ2-6; 9 positions match TRBD1. Germline-derived CDR1 and CDR2 are SNHLY and FYNNEI. Trimming at V came to 7 bases and at J to 1 base, leaving 8 bases not matched to a gene. This CDR3 contains 17 residues. The CDR3 loop reads CASKGDRVKSGANVLTF. The CDR3 DNA reads as TGTGCCAGCAAGGGGGACAGGGTAAAATCTGGGGCCAACGTCCTGACTTTC. Full variable domain (rest looked up from reference TRBV2 and TRBJ2-6): EPEVTQTPSHQVTQMGQEVILRCVPISNHLYFYWYRQILGQKVEFLVSFYNNEISEKSEIFDDQFSVERPDGSNFTLKIRSTKLEDSAMYFCASKGDRVKSGANVLTFGAGSRLTVL.

This clonotype came up once. Because the CDR3's place on the DNA is in doubt, the DNA is left out and the CDR3 is given as listed by TCRdb. This sequence joins TRBV19 and TRBJ1-2; the table's TRBD1 call for D was not verified on the DNA. From its first to its last residue, the CDR3 has 23 amino acids. CDR1 is LNHDA and CDR2 is SQIVND in the germline V gene (reference sequence). The chain's CDR3 is CASSQTSVYFCAIRVGELSGYTF.

The chain employs TRBV29-1 and TRBJ2-6; 8 positions match TRBD1. Trimming took 6 bases from V and 2 from J; bases not matched to a gene: 18. The CDR3 is made up of 19 amino acids. CDR1 is SQVTM, CDR2 ANQGSEA, per germline. Here the CDR3 DNA reads TGCAGCGTAGAGTATAGGTGGGACAGGTCATCGCCTGGGGCCAACGTCCTGACTTTC. Translation gives CSVEYRWDRSSPGANVLTF.

The rearrangement uses TRBV29-1 and TRBJ1-2, with 8 bases lining up with TRBD1. Germline V lookup: CDR1 SQVTM, CDR2 ANQGSEA. V gave up 8 bases and J gave up 8 bases; unmatched junction bases: 13. The CDR3 spans 13 residues. CDR3 protein: CSLDRDGRGGYTF. Written as DNA, the CDR3 is TGCAGCTTGGACAGGGATGGGAGAGGCGGCTACACCTTC.

This clonotype was observed at least ten times. The junction departs from germline at one end; a sequencing error may be responsible. The genes are TRBV7-2 and TRBJ1-3, with D unclear. This CDR3 region has 14 residues. Germline V gives CDR1 SGHTA, CDR2 FQGNSA. The CDR3 is CASRLAGSGNTIYF. The CDR3 bases are TGTGCCAGCAGATTAGCTGGCTCTGGAAACACCATATATTTT.

The V call is TRBV28, the J call TRBJ1-1; TRBD1 is a possible D gene (6 bases). The CDR3 is 16 amino acids. Trimming cost V 7 bases and J 5 bases, with 23 bases left between them. CDR1 MDHEN and CDR2 SYDVKM come from the germline V gene. CDR3 sequence reads: CASTSPGGRIETEAFF. CDR3 nucleotide sequence: TGTGCCAGCACCTCCCCCGGGGGGCGCATTGAGACTGAAGCTTTCTTT.